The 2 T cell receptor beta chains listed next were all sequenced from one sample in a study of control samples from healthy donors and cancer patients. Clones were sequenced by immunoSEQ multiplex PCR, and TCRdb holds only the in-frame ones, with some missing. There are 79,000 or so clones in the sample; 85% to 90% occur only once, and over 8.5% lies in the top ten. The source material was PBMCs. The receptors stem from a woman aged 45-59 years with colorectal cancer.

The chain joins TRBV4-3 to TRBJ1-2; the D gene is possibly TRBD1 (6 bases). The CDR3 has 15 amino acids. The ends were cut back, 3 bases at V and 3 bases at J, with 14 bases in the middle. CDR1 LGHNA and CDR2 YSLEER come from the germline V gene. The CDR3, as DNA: TGCGCCAGCAGCCAGGATACAGGGTCCGACTATGGCTACACCTTC. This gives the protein CASSQDTGSDYGYTF.

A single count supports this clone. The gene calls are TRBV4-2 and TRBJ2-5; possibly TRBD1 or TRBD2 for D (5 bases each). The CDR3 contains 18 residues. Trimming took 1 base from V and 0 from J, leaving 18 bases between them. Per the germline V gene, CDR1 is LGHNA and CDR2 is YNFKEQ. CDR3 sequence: CASSQGVTGRGYQETQYF. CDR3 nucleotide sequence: TGTGCCAGCAGCCAAGGGGTGACGGGGCGAGGGTACCAAGAGACCCAGTACTTC.